One and the same sample provided the 32 T cell receptor beta chains below, sequenced in a study of cytomegalovirus exposure and HLA in healthy donors. The PCR contained 60 Vbeta and 13 Jbeta primers. Profiled with immunoSEQ multiplex PCR; TCRdb holds only in-frame clones, not every one. The data hold over 150,000 clones, with roughly 87% observed a single time. Sequencing was carried out using PBMCs. The receptor source for this set is a young woman in good health and CMV-seronegative.

V is TRBV13 and J is TRBJ2-4, with 8 bases fitting TRBD1. Germline CDR1 PRHDT, CDR2 FYEKMQ (reference sequence). With V trimmed by 6 bases and J by 7 bases, 5 bases remained unmatched. This CDR3 is built from 13 residues. The CDR3 protein is CASSYPGGNIQYF. The CDR3 coding sequence is TGTGCCAGCAGTTATCCAGGGGGCAACATTCAGTACTTC.

The chain combines TRBV30 with TRBJ2-7; D possibly corresponds to TRBD1 (6 bases). Per the germline V gene, CDR1 is GTSNPN and CDR2 is SVGIG (reference sequence). The CDR3 spans 13 residues. V was clipped by 4 bases and J by 2 bases, with 12 bases between them. CDR3 protein: CAWKTGFTYEQYF. CDR3 nucleotides: TGTGCCTGGAAAACAGGGTTTACCTACGAGCAGTACTTC.

The chain couples TRBV9 to TRBJ2-1; 8 nucleotides align to TRBD2. J gave up 2 bases and V 3 bases, and 4 bases lay outside the gene matches. The CDR3 covers 15 residues. Germline lookup yields CDR1 SGDLS and CDR2 YYNGEE. CDR3 bases: TGTGCCAGCAGCGGGCTTAGCGGGACCTACAATGAGCAGTTCTTC. Amino acid sequence: CASSGLSGTYNEQFF.

This chain connects TRBV27 to TRBJ2-2; TRBD2 matches 11 bases. Per the germline V gene, CDR1 is MNHEY and CDR2 is SMNVEV (reference sequence). V lost 4 bases to trimming and J lost 4 bases; unmatched junction nucleotides: 8. The CDR3 is 17 residues long. The CDR3 DNA is TGTGCCAGCAGTTCTCTTAGGACTAGCGGGCCCACCGGGGAGCTGTTTTTT. This translates into CASSSLRTSGPTGELFF.

The chain recombines TRBV7-6 with TRBJ2-2, with D hard to call. The germline gives CDR1 SGHVS, CDR2 FNYEAQ. Deletions cut 1 base from V and 6 bases from J, with 6 bases between. The CDR3 runs 13 residues. CDR3 residues: CASSLGRSGELFF. In DNA form, the CDR3 reads TGTGCCAGCAGCTTAGGCCGGTCCGGGGAGCTGTTTTTT.

V gene TRBV29-1 combines with J gene TRBJ2-1; TRBD2 agrees at 7 bases. This CDR3 has 13 residues. The germline CDR1 and CDR2 sequences are SQVTM and ANQGSEA. V was pared by 4 bases and J by 8 bases, with 8 bases of the junction left unmatched. The chain's CDR3 is CSVGVRGSDEQFF. The CDR3 DNA is TGCAGCGTTGGGGTGCGGGGGAGCGATGAGCAGTTCTTC.

The genes are TRBV2 and TRBJ2-3, with 10 positions matching TRBD2. V lost 7 bases, J lost 0 bases, and 4 bases stayed unmatched. Germline loops: CDR1 SNHLY, CDR2 FYNNEI. This CDR3 has 15 amino acids. For the CDR3, the DNA is TGTGCCAGCAACCCAGCGGGAGGGAGCACAGATACGCAGTATTTT. Its protein is CASNPAGGSTDTQYF.

This chain links TRBV7-9 with TRBJ2-3; D is perhaps TRBD2 (5 bases). The germline V gene has CDR1 SEHNR and CDR2 FQNEAQ (reference sequence). The CDR3 extends over 15 amino acids. Trimming pared 4 bases from V and 0 bases from J, leaving 11 bases between. CDR3 amino acids: CASSSAGPSTDTQYF. In nucleotides, the CDR3 is TGTGCCAGCAGCTCCGCGGGTCCTAGCACAGATACGCAGTATTTT.

V usage is TRBV19 and J usage is TRBJ2-5; D ambiguous. With 6 bases removed from V and 5 bases from J, the gap between germline ends came to 19 bases. CDR1 is LNHDA and CDR2 is SQIVND in the germline V gene (reference sequence). CDR3 length equals 15 residues. Written as DNA, the CDR3 is TGTGCCAGTAGATCCACCGGTGAGGAATCGGAGACCCAGTACTTC. Amino acid sequence: CASRSTGEESETQYF.

V is TRBV28 and J is TRBJ2-7; TRBD1 matches 8 bases. Trimming cost V 4 bases and J 2 bases; bases outside gene matches: 10. Germline CDR1 and CDR2: MDHEN and SYDVKM. The CDR3 length is 16 residues. The CDR3 sequence is CASSSPQPGQAYEQYF. DNA for the CDR3: TGTGCCAGCAGTTCCCCACAACCGGGACAGGCCTACGAGCAGTACTTC.

This chain links TRBV27 with TRBJ2-7, with TRBD1 matching over 7 bases. The CDR3 extends over 17 amino acids. Looked up from germline, CDR1 is MNHEY and CDR2 is SMNVEV (reference sequence). The V and J ends lost 5 bases and 1 base, in that order; junction bases with no gene match: 14. The CDR3 loop reads CASSPTYYPGQSYEQYF. CDR3 DNA: TGTGCCAGCAGTCCCACCTACTACCCGGGACAGTCCTACGAGCAGTACTTC.

The chain uses TRBV2 and TRBJ1-4; D uncertain. The CDR3 consists of 14 residues. The V and J ends lost 8 bases and 2 bases respectively, with 12 bases between them. From germline, CDR1 is SNHLY and CDR2 FYNNEI. CDR3 DNA: TGTGCCAGCCGAACGGTCTCGACTAATGAAAAACTGTTTTTT. Translated, it gives CASRTVSTNEKLFF.

This sequence joins TRBV6-6 and TRBJ1-5; D gene ambiguous. The germline CDR1 and CDR2 sequences are MNHNY and SVGAGI (reference sequence). Trimming took 6 bases from V and 2 from J, leaving 17 bases between them. This CDR3 contains 16 residues. The CDR3 spells CASSRSGNPGNQPQHF. The CDR3 coding sequence is TGTGCCAGCAGCCGATCCGGTAATCCGGGCAATCAGCCCCAGCATTTT.

The chain combines TRBV11-2 with TRBJ1-5; D unclear. V was trimmed by 0 bases and J by 11 bases, leaving 11 bases between them. Germline lookup yields CDR1 SGHAT and CDR2 FQNNGV. This CDR3 is 13 amino acids long. CDR3 DNA: TGTGCCAGCAGCTTAGACCGGCTACGGGCCCAGCATTTT. It codes for CASSLDRLRAQHF.

The chain combines TRBV6-5 with TRBJ2-7; TRBD2 aligns across 8 bases. V lost 4 bases, J lost 5 bases, and 10 bases stayed unmatched. The V gene's germline CDR1 is MNHEY and CDR2 SVGAGI. This CDR3 contains 15 residues. The CDR3 loop is CASSSPGGPRDEQYF. In DNA, the CDR3 is TGTGCCAGCAGTTCCCCGGGGGGGCCTCGGGACGAGCAGTACTTC.

As DNA, the CDR3 is TGTGCCAGCAGCCCGGACAGGGGGCTTTATGGCTACACCTTC. It codes for CASSPDRGLYGYTF. V gene TRBV5-4 combines with J gene TRBJ1-2, with TRBD1 matching 11 bases. The junction had 4 bases not matched to a gene; V was cut back by 4 bases and J by 5 bases. Germline values: CDR1 SGHNT, CDR2 YYREEE (reference sequence). This CDR3 comprises 14 residues.

The J gene is TRBJ1-6, the V gene TRBV4-1; possibly TRBD1 for D (6 bases). This CDR3 contains 15 residues. V gave up 5 bases and J gave up 9 bases, with 17 bases separating them. The germline V gene has CDR1 MGHRA and CDR2 YSYEKL. The CDR3 DNA reads TGCGCCAGCAGCGCCCGGGACAACATTCTTTCACCCCTCCACTTT. This translates into CASSARDNILSPLHF.

V usage is TRBV19 and J usage is TRBJ2-7, with D tentatively TRBD1 (7 bases). The germline V gene has CDR1 LNHDA and CDR2 SQIVND (reference sequence). Trimming pared 4 bases from V and 10 bases from J, leaving 20 bases between. CDR3 length equals 14 residues. This chain's CDR3 is CASSTRGGDSRQYF. The DNA for the CDR3 is TGTGCCAGTAGTACTCGAGGAGGGGACAGCAGACAGTACTTC. Full variable domain (remainder filled in from reference TRBV19 and TRBJ2-7): DGGITQSPKYLFRKEGQNVTLSCEQNLNHDAMYWYRQDPGQGLRLIYYSQIVNDFQKGDIAEGYSVSREKKESFPLTVTSAQKNPTAFYLCASSTRGGDSRQYFGPGTRLTVT.

J is TRBJ1-5 and V is TRBV2, with D possibly matching TRBD1 (6 bases). There are 15 residues in the CDR3. V lost 4 bases to trimming and J lost 4 bases, with 14 bases between them. The germline gives CDR1 SNHLY, CDR2 FYNNEI. The chain's CDR3 is CASSVGGLGNQPQHF. In nucleotides, the CDR3 is TGTGCCAGCAGTGTGGGGGGGCTCGGGAATCAGCCCCAGCATTTT.

The V gene is TRBV25-1, the J gene TRBJ2-3; TRBD2 is a possible D gene (6 bases). The V end was cut by 8 bases, the J end by 9 bases, with 18 bases between. The CDR3 is 13 residues long. Germline values: CDR1 MGHDK, CDR2 SYGVNS. Here the CDR3 DNA reads TGTGCCAGCGGGGGAGGTGGGGGAATGACGCAGTATTTT. The encoded protein is CASGGGGGMTQYF.

This clone was detected once. The genes are TRBV14 and TRBJ2-7, with no clear D. CDR1 and CDR2 from the germline V gene are SGHDN and FVKESK. V shed 1 base and J shed 3 bases, with 7 bases lying between them. This CDR3 is 13 amino acids long. CDR3 region: CASSQAGYYEQYF. The CDR3, as DNA: TGTGCCAGCAGCCAAGCCGGGTACTACGAGCAGTACTTC.

The chain recombines TRBV6-5 with TRBJ2-5, with D possibly TRBD2 on 7 matching bases. The V and J ends lost 5 bases and 4 bases respectively, with 17 bases between them. Germline V gene sequence: CDR1 MNHEY, CDR2 SVGAGI. The CDR3 contains 15 residues. In DNA form, the CDR3 reads TGTGCCAGCAGTGCTAGGGGGGGCGCCCCAGAGACCCAGTACTTC. Protein: CASSARGGAPETQYF.

This clone showed up just a few times. This chain joins TRBV2 and TRBJ2-7; no clear D. Germline V gene sequence: CDR1 SNHLY, CDR2 FYNNEI. There are 14 residues in the CDR3. Trimming took 2 bases from V and 2 from J, leaving 10 bases between them. The CDR3 reads CASSEFGPPYEQYF. The CDR3 coding sequence is TGTGCCAGCAGTGAATTTGGGCCCCCCTACGAGCAGTACTTC.

In this sample, this clone turned up a few times. The gene calls are TRBV10-3 and TRBJ1-1; D remains unclear. This CDR3 region has 13 residues. CDR1 and CDR2 from the germline V gene are ENHRY and SYGVKD. The V and J ends lost 9 bases and 5 bases respectively, with 16 bases between them. The CDR3 loop is CAMAPREDTEAFF. In DNA form, the CDR3 reads TGTGCCATGGCCCCACGAGAGGATACTGAAGCTTTCTTT.

The chain is built from TRBV4-1 and TRBJ1-2; possible D gene TRBD1, 6 bases. V lost 4 bases and J lost 4, with 13 bases in between. CDR1 is MGHRA, CDR2 YSYEKL, per germline. This CDR3 spans 14 amino acids. This CDR3 is CASSPPTGPYGYTF. Written as DNA, the CDR3 is TGCGCCAGCAGCCCACCGACAGGCCCCTATGGCTACACCTTC.

The chain employs TRBV11-2 and TRBJ2-7; D is possibly TRBD2 (6 bases). CDR3 length: 16 amino acids. Germline assignment: CDR1 SGHAT and CDR2 FQNNGV. The ends were cut back, 1 base at V and 3 bases at J, with 16 bases in the middle. CDR3 residues: CASSLVRGRVRYEQYF. The CDR3 region has the DNA TGTGCCAGCAGCTTAGTGCGGGGTAGGGTTCGCTACGAGCAGTACTTC. Variable domain in full (rest from reference TRBV11-2 and TRBJ2-7): EAGVAQSPRYKIIEKRQSVAFWCNPISGHATLYWYQQILGQGPKLLIQFQNNGVVDDSQLPKDRFSAERLKGVDSTLKIQPAKLEDSAVYLCASSLVRGRVRYEQYFGPGTRLTVT.

The genes are TRBV2 and TRBJ2-7; 7 nucleotides agree with TRBD2. Germline V gene sequence: CDR1 SNHLY, CDR2 FYNNEI. The CDR3 is 16 amino acids. V lost 6 bases to trimming and J lost 1 base; unmatched junction nucleotides: 12. In DNA form, the CDR3 reads TGTGCCAGCAGCACTAGCGCGATCTCGTTTTCCTACGAGCAGTACTTC. Translating it yields CASSTSAISFSYEQYF.

In this sample, this clone turned up once. The V call is TRBV6-6, the J call TRBJ2-7; TRBD2 might be the D (5 bases). The V gene's germline CDR1 is MNHNY and CDR2 SVGAGI (reference sequence). The ends were cut back, 3 bases at V and 3 bases at J, with 12 bases in the middle. This CDR3 region has 14 residues. The CDR3 protein is CASSYPAGFYEQYF. The CDR3 region has the DNA TGTGCCAGCAGTTATCCCGCGGGCTTCTACGAGCAGTACTTC.

V usage is TRBV5-1 and J usage is TRBJ2-7, with 7 bases fitting TRBD1. Per the germline V gene, CDR1 is SGHRS and CDR2 is YFSETQ. After removal of 3 bases from V and 2 bases from J, the junction contained 2 bases not matched to a gene. The CDR3 covers 13 residues. The CDR3 sequence: CASSWTGAYEQYF. DNA for the CDR3: TGCGCCAGCAGCTGGACAGGTGCCTACGAGCAGTACTTC.

The CDR3 nucleotides read TGTGCCAGCAGCGTTGGGACAGTAATCCCTCCTTTATTCTACGAGCAGTACTTC. Its protein is CASSVGTVIPPLFYEQYF. V usage is TRBV9 and J usage is TRBJ2-7; 7 nucleotides align to TRBD1. V was clipped by 2 bases and J by 3 bases; unmatched bases: 17. This CDR3 spans 18 amino acids. Germline CDR1 and CDR2: SGDLS and YYNGEE.

The chain joins TRBV30 to TRBJ2-5; TRBD1 aligns across 8 bases. The J call is uncertain, as TRBJ2-7 better fits the DNA end. Germline CDR1 reads GTSNPN; CDR2 reads SVGIG (reference sequence). CDR3 length: 14 residues. The CDR3 DNA is TGTGCCTGGAGAACGAGACAGGGGCGGTACGAGCAGTACTTC. Residues: CAWRTRQGRYEQYF.

The chain links TRBV11-2 to TRBJ1-6; D unresolved. Between the trimmed V and J ends, which lost 1 base and 8 bases, there was a span of 15 bases. Germline V gene data show CDR1 as SGHAT and CDR2 as FQNNGV. The CDR3 consists of 16 residues. The CDR3 region has the DNA TGTGCCAGCAGCTTAGCGGTTATGTCGTTTTATTCACCCCTCCACTTT. This gives the protein CASSLAVMSFYSPLHF.